A single sample is the source of the 15 T cell receptor beta chains below, sequenced in a study of T cells in Graves' hyperthyroidism and ophthalmopathy. Amplification of TCR beta CDR3 regions was performed using RNA transcripts as template. TCR CDR3 regions were first amplified by RT-PCR with HTBI primers. A single record per CDR3 protein comes from TCRdb applying MiXCR to the multiplex PCR reads. The sample holds 700,000 or so distinct CDR3 sequences, about 14% seen once. Sequenced sample: blood. These receptors were obtained from a woman in her forties or fifties with Graves' ophthalmopathy.

This clonotype was observed at least ten times. This chain connects TRBV2 to TRBJ1-2; a weak D match, TRBD1 (6 bases). Trimming took 7 bases from V and 0 from J, leaving 21 bases between them. Germline V gives CDR1 SNHLY, CDR2 FYNNEI. The CDR3 runs to 17 residues. The CDR3 DNA reads as TGTGCCAGCAACCAAGGGGGGGCCCTTCCCGCTAACTATGGCTACACCTTC. As protein: CASNQGGALPANYGYTF.

This chain joins TRBV19 and TRBJ1-6; the D is unclear. This CDR3 is built from 17 residues. Per the germline V gene, CDR1 is LNHDA and CDR2 is SQIVND (reference sequence). The V end was cut by 6 bases, the J end by 0 bases, with 15 bases between. The CDR3 loop reads CASSSSDGSSYNSPLHF. Here the CDR3 DNA reads TGTGCCAGTAGCTCTTCCGACGGGAGCTCCTATAATTCACCCCTCCACTTT. Full variable domain (outside the CDR3, taken from reference TRBV19 and TRBJ1-6): DGGITQSPKYLFRKEGQNVTLSCEQNLNHDAMYWYRQDPGQGLRLIYYSQIVNDFQKGDIAEGYSVSREKKESFPLTVTSAQKNPTAFYLCASSSSDGSSYNSPLHFGNGTRLTVT.

The chain links TRBV28 to TRBJ2-5; the D gene is possibly TRBD2 (5 bases). The V gene lost 10 bases and the J gene lost 4 bases, with 13 bases spanning the gap. The germline V gene encodes CDR1 MDHEN and CDR2 SYDVKM. CDR3 length equals 12 residues. The CDR3 spells CATTGSGETQYF. For the CDR3, the DNA is TGTGCCACTACTGGGAGCGGAGAGACCCAGTACTTC.

At least ten counts were recorded for this clonotype. The gene calls are TRBV28 and TRBJ1-5; TRBD1 might be the D (6 bases). Germline loops: CDR1 MDHEN, CDR2 SYDVKM. Trimming left V 1 base short and J 1 base short, with 17 bases between. The CDR3 is 18 residues long. The CDR3 reads CASSLLTGALRSNQPQHF. The CDR3 bases are TGTGCCAGCAGTTTATTAACGGGGGCGCTTAGAAGCAATCAGCCCCAGCATTTT.

The gene calls are TRBV19 and TRBJ2-5; no clear D. Trimming removed 10 bases at V and 5 bases at J, with 23 bases between. CDR1 is LNHDA and CDR2 is SQIVND in the germline V gene (reference sequence). The CDR3 length is 15 residues. CDR3 sequence reads: CATQNRRLAGETQYF. CDR3 in DNA: TGTGCCACCCAGAATAGACGACTCGCCGGGGAGACCCAGTACTTC.

This clonotype was counted a single time. This rearrangement joins TRBV6-1 to TRBJ1-5; D is unclear. The CDR3 runs 13 residues. V lost 0 bases and J lost 7, with 7 bases in between. CDR1 and CDR2 from the germline V gene are MNHNS and SASEGT. Written as DNA, the CDR3 is TGTGCCAGCAGTGAAGCCTGGGGACAGCCCCAGCATTTT. This encodes CASSEAWGQPQHF.

The V gene is TRBV3-1, the J gene TRBJ2-7; D gene unclear. V was cut by 3 bases and J by 9 bases, with 15 bases left in between. The CDR3 covers 13 residues. In germline, CDR1 is LGHDT, CDR2 YNNKEL (reference sequence). CDR3 nucleotide sequence: TGTGCCAGCAGCCAGGGTCTGGCGACGGGGCAGTACTTC. This gives the protein CASSQGLATGQYF.

This clonotype has at least ten counts. The V gene is TRBV15, the J gene TRBJ2-7, with 11 positions matching TRBD2. V was pared by 8 bases and J by 7 bases, with 13 bases of the junction left unmatched. The CDR3 sequence is 15 residues long. Germline V gene lookup returns CDR1 LNHNV and CDR2 YYDKDF (reference sequence). The chain's CDR3 is CATSERLAGQEEQYF. CDR3 DNA: TGTGCCACCTCCGAAAGACTAGCGGGACAGGAAGAGCAGTACTTC.

At least ten counts were recorded for this clonotype. The chain links TRBV7-9 to TRBJ2-7; 9 bases align to TRBD1. The CDR3 runs to 15 residues. J lost 5 bases, V lost 5 bases, and 10 bases had no gene match. From germline, CDR1 is SEHNR and CDR2 FQNEAQ (reference sequence). The CDR3 spells CASSPPDRGTHEQYF. CDR3 nucleotides: TGTGCCAGCAGCCCCCCGGACAGGGGTACCCACGAGCAGTACTTC.

A few counts support this clonotype. The rearrangement joins TRBV15 to TRBJ2-1, with 11 bases aligning to TRBD2. Germline CDR1 LNHNV, CDR2 YYDKDF (reference sequence). CDR3 length: 15 residues. J was trimmed by 4 bases and V by 9 bases; bases with no gene match: 8. DNA for the CDR3: TGTGCCACAAAACTAGCGGGGGACCTGTACAATGAGCAGTTCTTC. It specifies CATKLAGDLYNEQFF.

The chain carries TRBV5-1 and TRBJ2-7; D ambiguous. Germline V lookup: CDR1 SGHRS, CDR2 YFSETQ. The V end lost 2 bases, the J end lost 5 bases, and 14 bases lay between the germline ends. The CDR3 extends over 14 amino acids. The chain's CDR3 is CASSFLLPVDEQYF. In DNA, the CDR3 is TGCGCCAGCAGCTTCCTACTCCCCGTGGACGAGCAGTACTTC.

J is TRBJ1-2 and V is TRBV19, with D maybe TRBD1 (6 bases). CDR1 and CDR2 from the germline V gene are LNHDA and SQIVND (reference sequence). This CDR3 region has 15 residues. Trimming stripped 6 bases from V and 6 bases from J, with 20 bases between. The CDR3 DNA follows: TGTGCCAGTAGACTGGAACAGGGAAGGTTCGATGGCTACACCTTC. It translates to CASRLEQGRFDGYTF. The full variable domain, with the rest looked up from reference TRBV19 and TRBJ1-2, is DGGITQSPKYLFRKEGQNVTLSCEQNLNHDAMYWYRQDPGQGLRLIYYSQIVNDFQKGDIAEGYSVSREKKESFPLTVTSAQKNPTAFYLCASRLEQGRFDGYTFGSGTRLTVV.

This clonotype was seen a few times. This chain joins TRBV11-3 and TRBJ2-5; TRBD2 might be the D (6 bases). V lost 5 bases and J 2 bases, leaving 21 bases between the germline ends. The CDR3 totals 17 residues. Germline V gives CDR1 SGHNT, CDR2 YENEEA. CDR3 nucleotides: TGTGCCAGCAGCCCTCAGCGGACTATTCGGTCGCAAGAGACCCAGTACTTC. Amino acids: CASSPQRTIRSQETQYF.

This clonotype was recorded many times. This chain connects TRBV5-1 to TRBJ2-7; D may correspond to TRBD1 or TRBD2 (5 bases each). Per the germline V gene, CDR1 is SGHRS and CDR2 is YFSETQ. V was cut by 2 bases and J by 5 bases, with 14 bases left in between. The CDR3 has 14 residues. CDR3 in DNA: TGCGCCAGCAGCTTAACCCCGAGGGGCGACGAGCAGTACTTC. Amino acid sequence: CASSLTPRGDEQYF.

This clonotype turned up a few times. V gene TRBV19 combines with J gene TRBJ2-1; TRBD2 agrees at 8 bases. Germline CDR1 reads LNHDA; CDR2 reads SQIVND (reference sequence). CDR3 length: 13 residues. The V gene end was trimmed by 0 bases and the J gene end by 10 bases; junction bases not matched to a gene: 2. The CDR3 protein is CASSIDPGGEQFF. Here the CDR3 DNA reads TGTGCCAGTAGTATAGACCCGGGAGGGGAGCAGTTCTTC.